One and the same sample provided the 9 T cell receptor beta chains below, sequenced in a study of cytomegalovirus exposure and HLA in healthy donors. The PCR made use of 60 Vbeta and 13 Jbeta primers. Measured with immunoSEQ multiplex PCR; TCRdb has only the in-frame clones, and not every one. Here the sample spans about 150,000 clones, about 80% being singletons. Sequences were obtained from PBMCs. Receptors were obtained from a man aged 25 to 40 in good health and CMV-seropositive.

V is TRBV19 and J is TRBJ2-3; 8 nucleotides agree with TRBD2. The germline V gene encodes CDR1 LNHDA and CDR2 SQIVND (reference sequence). V shed 3 bases and J 2 bases; nucleotides not matched to a gene: 13. The CDR3 covers 18 residues. Here the CDR3 reads CASSMGTVPGGNTDTQYF. CDR3 DNA sequence: TGTGCCAGTAGTATGGGGACCGTACCGGGAGGGAACACAGATACGCAGTATTTT.

This chain uses TRBV5-6 with TRBJ2-3; 10 nucleotides match TRBD1. V lost 4 bases, J lost 4 bases, and 6 bases stayed unmatched. The CDR3 sequence is 15 residues long. Germline V lookup: CDR1 SGHDT, CDR2 YYEEEE. CDR3 in DNA: TGTGCCAGCAGCGCGGGGACAGGGGAGTCAGATACGCAGTATTTT. Amino acid sequence: CASSAGTGESDTQYF.

CDR3 sequence: CAISEARDGSEQYF. The CDR3, as DNA: TGTGCCATCAGTGAGGCCCGAGATGGGAGCGAGCAGTACTTC. This chain connects TRBV10-3 to TRBJ2-7; a weak D match, TRBD2 (5 bases). CDR1 is ENHRY and CDR2 is SYGVKD in the germline V gene. The CDR3 has 14 amino acids. Trimming shortened V by 2 bases and J by 6 bases, and 14 bases separated the two germline ends.

V and J are TRBV28 and TRBJ1-5, with D maybe TRBD1 (5 bases). From germline, CDR1 is MDHEN and CDR2 SYDVKM. The ends were cut back, 4 bases at V and 1 base at J, with 17 bases in the middle. CDR3 size: 17 residues. The CDR3 DNA is TGTGCCAGCAGTTCAAACCTCAGGGATTACAGCAATCAGCCCCAGCATTTT. The encoded protein is CASSSNLRDYSNQPQHF. Filled out from reference TRBV28 and TRBJ1-5, the complete variable domain reads DVKVTQSSRYLVKRTGEKVFLECVQDMDHENMFWYRQDPGLGLRLIYFSYDVKMKEKGDIPEGYSVSREKKERFSLILESASTNQTSMYLCASSSNLRDYSNQPQHFGDGTRLSIL.

The chain joins TRBV15 to TRBJ1-5; the D gene is possibly TRBD1 (5 bases). This CDR3 has 15 residues. V was shortened by 7 bases and J by 2 bases, with 15 bases between the two germline ends. Germline-derived CDR1 and CDR2 are LNHNV and YYDKDF (reference sequence). The CDR3 DNA follows: TGTGCCACCACCGAAACAGGTGGACGCAATCAGCCCCAGCATTTT. This codes for CATTETGGRNQPQHF.

This sequence joins TRBV15 and TRBJ1-3; a weak D match, TRBD1 (5 bases). The V gene lost 0 bases and the J gene lost 4 bases, with 10 bases spanning the gap. The CDR3 runs to 15 residues. Germline values: CDR1 LNHNV, CDR2 YYDKDF (reference sequence). CDR3 protein: CATSRDLGVGNTIYF. The CDR3 nucleotides are TGTGCCACCAGCAGAGATCTAGGGGTCGGAAACACCATATATTTT.

The CDR3 is CASSPSLADGYTF. The CDR3 bases are TGTGCCAGCAGCCCAAGTCTTGCGGATGGCTACACCTTC. The chain links TRBV11-2 to TRBJ1-2; D gene ambiguous. Germline values: CDR1 SGHAT, CDR2 FQNNGV. The CDR3 contains 13 residues. The V end was cut by 5 bases, the J end by 6 bases, with 13 bases between.

This clone was seen only a few times. The chain uses TRBV29-1 and TRBJ2-2, with D possibly matching TRBD2 (6 bases). This CDR3 is built from 14 residues. Germline V CDR1 and CDR2: SQVTM, ANQGSEA. Trimming took off 4 bases at V and 2 bases at J, with 11 bases between the two ends. CDR3 sequence: CSVVRLVNTGELFF. The CDR3 DNA sequence: TGCAGCGTTGTTCGACTAGTTAACACCGGGGAGCTGTTTTTT.

This clone was counted only a few times. The rearrangement uses TRBV4-1 and TRBJ1-2; tentatively, D is TRBD1 (5 bases). The CDR3 is made up of 18 amino acids. Trimming left V 4 bases short and J 1 base short, with 22 bases between. Germline CDR1 MGHRA, CDR2 YSYEKL. CDR3 amino acids: CASSPGVGFRVDNYGYTF. The CDR3 nucleotides read TGCGCCAGCAGCCCGGGGGTTGGATTCCGGGTGGATAACTATGGCTACACCTTC.